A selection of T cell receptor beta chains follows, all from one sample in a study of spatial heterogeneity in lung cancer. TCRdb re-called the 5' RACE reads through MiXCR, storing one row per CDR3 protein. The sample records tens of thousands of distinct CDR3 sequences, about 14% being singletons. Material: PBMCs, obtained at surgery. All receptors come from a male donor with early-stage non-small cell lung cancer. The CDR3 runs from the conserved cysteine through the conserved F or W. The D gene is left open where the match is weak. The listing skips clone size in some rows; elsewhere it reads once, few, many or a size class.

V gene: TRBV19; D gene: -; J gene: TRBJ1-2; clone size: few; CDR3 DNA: TGTGCCAGTAGTCTCCCGACAGAGTCTTCCTATGGCTACACCTTC; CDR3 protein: CASSLPTESSYGYTF
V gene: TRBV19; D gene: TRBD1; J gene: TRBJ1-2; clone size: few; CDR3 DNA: TGTGCCAGTAGTCCGGACAGGGGGCGAGGTGGCTACACCTTC; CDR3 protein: CASSPDRGRGGYTF
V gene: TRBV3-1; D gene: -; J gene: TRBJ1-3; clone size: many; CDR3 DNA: TGTGCCAGCAGCCCCGAGGTTCCAATCCTCTCTGGAAACACCATATATTTT; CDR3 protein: CASSPEVPILSGNTIYF
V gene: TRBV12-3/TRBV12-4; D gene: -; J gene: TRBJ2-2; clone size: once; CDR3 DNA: TGTGCCAGCATTCGGGGGGCAAACACCGGGGAGCTGTTTTTT; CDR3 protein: CASIRGANTGELFF
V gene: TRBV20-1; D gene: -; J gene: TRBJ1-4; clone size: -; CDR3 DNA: TGCAGTGCTAGAGGGGCTGGGGGTCGGTATACAACTAATGAAAAACTGTTTTTT; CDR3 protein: CSARGAGGRYTTNEKLFF
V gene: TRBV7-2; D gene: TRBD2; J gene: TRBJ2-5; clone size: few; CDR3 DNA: TGTGCCAGCAGCCTGACTAGCGGGATGGAGACCCAGTACTTC; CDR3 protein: CASSLTSGMETQYF
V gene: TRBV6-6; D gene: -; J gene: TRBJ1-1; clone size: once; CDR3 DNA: TGTGCCAGCAGTCCCTCAGCCGGACACATGAACACTGAAGCTTTCTTT; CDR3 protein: CASSPSAGHMNTEAFF
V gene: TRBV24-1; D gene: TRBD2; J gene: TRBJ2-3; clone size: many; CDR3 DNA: TGTGCCACCAGTGATCGGACTAGCGCGAGCACAGATACGCAGTATTTT; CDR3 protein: CATSDRTSASTDTQYF
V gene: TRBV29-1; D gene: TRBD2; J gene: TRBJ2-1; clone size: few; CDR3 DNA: TGCAGCGTTGAAGAGGGACTAGCGGCTTCCTACAATGAGCAGTTCTTC; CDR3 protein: CSVEEGLAASYNEQFF
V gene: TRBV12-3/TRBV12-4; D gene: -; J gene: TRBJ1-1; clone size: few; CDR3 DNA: TGTGCCAGCAGTTTAAAAAGGGACGCTGAAGCTTTCTTT; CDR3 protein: CASSLKRDAEAFF
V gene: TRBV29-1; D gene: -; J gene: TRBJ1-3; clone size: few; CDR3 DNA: TGCAGCGTGGCAGGGTTCTCTGGAAACACCATATATTTT; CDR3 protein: CSVAGFSGNTIYF
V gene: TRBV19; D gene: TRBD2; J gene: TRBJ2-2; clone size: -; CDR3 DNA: TGTGCCAGTAGTATACCGGGACTAGCGGGAGGCCGGAACACCGGGGAGCTGTTTTTT; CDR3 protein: CASSIPGLAGGRNTGELFF
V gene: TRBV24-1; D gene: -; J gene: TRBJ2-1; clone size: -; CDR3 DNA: TGTGCCACCAGTGATCCGAGGGAGATGGCTGAGCAGTTTTTC; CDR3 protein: CATSDPREMAEQFF
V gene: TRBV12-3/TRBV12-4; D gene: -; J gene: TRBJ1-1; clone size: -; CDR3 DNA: TGTGCCAGCATCCGCTATCGGGGAGACACTGAAGCTTTCTTT; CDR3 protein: CASIRYRGDTEAFF
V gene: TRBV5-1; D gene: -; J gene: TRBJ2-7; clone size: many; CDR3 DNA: TGCGCCAGCAGAAGTAGGCCTACGGGGGACGAGCAGTACTTC; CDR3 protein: CASRSRPTGDEQYF
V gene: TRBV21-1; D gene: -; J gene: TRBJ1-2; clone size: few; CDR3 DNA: TGTGCCAGCAGCAAAGTCGTCGGCAGCAAGTATGGCTACACCTTC; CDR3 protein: CASSKVVGSKYGYTF
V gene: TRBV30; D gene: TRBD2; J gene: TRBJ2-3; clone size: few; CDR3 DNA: TGTGCCTGGAGTGTACTCCTGACTAGCGGGAGCAATACGCAGTATTTT; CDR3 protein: CAWSVLLTSGSNTQYF
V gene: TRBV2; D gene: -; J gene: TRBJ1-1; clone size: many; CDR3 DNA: TGTGCCAGCAGTGATCTTACTGAAGCTTTCTTT; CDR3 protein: CASSDLTEAFF
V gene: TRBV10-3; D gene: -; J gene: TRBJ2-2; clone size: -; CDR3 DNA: TGTGCCATCAGAGCGTTATGGGGGGCCGGGGAGCTGTTTTTT; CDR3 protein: CAIRALWGAGELFF
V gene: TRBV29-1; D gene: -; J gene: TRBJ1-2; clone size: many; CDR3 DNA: TGCAGCGCGACCCCTGGCTACACCTTC; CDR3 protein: CSATPGYTF
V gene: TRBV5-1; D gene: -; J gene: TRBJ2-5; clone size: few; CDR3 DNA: TGCGCCAGCAGCTTGGCACAGCCTCAAGAGACCCAGTACTTC; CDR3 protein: CASSLAQPQETQYF
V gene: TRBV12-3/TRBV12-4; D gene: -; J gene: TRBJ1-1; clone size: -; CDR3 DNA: TGTGCCAGCAGGACCCGGGGGGCTCCTGAAGCTTTCTTT; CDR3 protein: CASRTRGAPEAFF
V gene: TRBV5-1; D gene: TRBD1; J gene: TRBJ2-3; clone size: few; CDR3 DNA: TGCGCCAGCAGCTGGGGACAGGGGAGCACAGATACGCAGTATTTT; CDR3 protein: CASSWGQGSTDTQYF
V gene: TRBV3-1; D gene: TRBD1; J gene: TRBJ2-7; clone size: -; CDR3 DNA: TGTGCCAGCAGCCAAGCTCCCGGACAGGGTATTTTCTTC; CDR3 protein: CASSQAPGQGIFF
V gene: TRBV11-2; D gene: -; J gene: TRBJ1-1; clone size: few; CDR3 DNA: TGTGCCAGCAGCTTACTGGGCACTGAAGCTTTCTTT; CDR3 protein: CASSLLGTEAFF
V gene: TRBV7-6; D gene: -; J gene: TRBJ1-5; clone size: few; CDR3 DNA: TGTGCCAGCAGCTCGTCGATGGGTCAGCCCCAGCATTTT; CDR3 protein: CASSSSMGQPQHF
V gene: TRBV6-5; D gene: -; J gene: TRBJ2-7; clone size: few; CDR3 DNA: TGTGCCAGCAGTTACTCGTCCTTAGGGACCTCCGAAGCCTACGAGCAGTACTTC; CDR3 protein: CASSYSSLGTSEAYEQYF
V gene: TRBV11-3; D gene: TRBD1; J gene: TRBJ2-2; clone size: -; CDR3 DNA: TGTGCCAGCGGGGGACAGGCGAACACCGGGGAGCTGTTTTTT; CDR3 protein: CASGGQANTGELFF
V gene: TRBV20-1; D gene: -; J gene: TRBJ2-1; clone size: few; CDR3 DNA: TGCAGTGCCGCCCCAACGAGCTCCTACAATGAGCAGTTCTTC; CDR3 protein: CSAAPTSSYNEQFF
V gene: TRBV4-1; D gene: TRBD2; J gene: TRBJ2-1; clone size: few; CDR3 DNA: TGCGCCAGCAGCCAAGATCTTGCACTAGCGGGGGCCCGGGAGCAGTTCTTC; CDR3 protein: CASSQDLALAGAREQFF
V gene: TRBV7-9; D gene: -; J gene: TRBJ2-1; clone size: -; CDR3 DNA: TGTGCCAGCAGGTCCGGGACCACCTACAATGAGCAGTTCTTC; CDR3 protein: CASRSGTTYNEQFF
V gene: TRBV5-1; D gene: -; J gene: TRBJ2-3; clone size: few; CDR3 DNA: TGCGCCAGTAAGGCGGACGGAGGTGGAGATACGCAGTATTTT; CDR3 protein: CASKADGGGDTQYF
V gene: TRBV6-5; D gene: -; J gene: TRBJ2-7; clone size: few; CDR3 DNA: TGTGCCAGCAGTTACTCATGGTCCCAGGGTAACGAGCAGTACTTC; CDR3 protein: CASSYSWSQGNEQYF
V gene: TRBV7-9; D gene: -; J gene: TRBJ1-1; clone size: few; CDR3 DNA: TGTGCCAGCAGAGAAACAGGGTTGAACACTGAAGCTTTCTTT; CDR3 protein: CASRETGLNTEAFF
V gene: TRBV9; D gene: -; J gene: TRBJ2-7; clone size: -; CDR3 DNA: TGTGCCAGCAGCTCGGGACATTCAGGGAGCTACGAGCAGTACTTC; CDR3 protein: CASSSGHSGSYEQYF
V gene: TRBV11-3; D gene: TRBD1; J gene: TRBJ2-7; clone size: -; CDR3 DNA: TGTGCCAGCAGCTCACCGGGACAGGTCTCCGAGCAGTACTTC; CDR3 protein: CASSSPGQVSEQYF
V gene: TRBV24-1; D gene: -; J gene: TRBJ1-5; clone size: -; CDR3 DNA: TGTGCCACCAGCCCGGTGGTTCAGCCCCAGCATTTT; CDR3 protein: CATSPVVQPQHF
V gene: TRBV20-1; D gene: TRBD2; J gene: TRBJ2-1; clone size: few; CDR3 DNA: TGCAGTGCTAAGGAAGCGGGAGGTCTCAATGAGCAGTTCTTC; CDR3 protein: CSAKEAGGLNEQFF
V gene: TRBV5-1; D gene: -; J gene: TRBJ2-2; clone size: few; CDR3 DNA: TGCGCCAGCAGCTTGGGGCAGCCCGCGGTCACCGGGGAGCTGTTTTTT; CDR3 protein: CASSLGQPAVTGELFF
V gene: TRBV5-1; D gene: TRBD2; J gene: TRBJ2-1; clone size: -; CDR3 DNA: TGCGCCAGCAGCCCCGGACTAGCGGGAGGGAATGAGCAGTTCTTC; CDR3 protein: CASSPGLAGGNEQFF
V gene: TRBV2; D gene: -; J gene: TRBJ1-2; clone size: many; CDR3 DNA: TGTGCCAGCAGTGAATACGACACCCTTAACTATGGCTACACCTTC; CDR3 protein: CASSEYDTLNYGYTF
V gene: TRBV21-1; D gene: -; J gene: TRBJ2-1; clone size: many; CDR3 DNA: TGTGCCAGCACCCCTGACAGGTACAATGAGCAGTTCTTC; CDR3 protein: CASTPDRYNEQFF
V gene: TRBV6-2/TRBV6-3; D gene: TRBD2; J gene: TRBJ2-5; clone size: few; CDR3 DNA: TGTGCCAGTGGACTAGCGGGGTCGTACCAAGAGACCCAGTACTTC; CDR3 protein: CASGLAGSYQETQYF
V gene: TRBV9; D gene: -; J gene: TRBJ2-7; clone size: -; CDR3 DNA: TGTGCCAGCAGCGTAGCAATAGTCGGTACCTACGAGCAGTACTTC; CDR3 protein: CASSVAIVGTYEQYF
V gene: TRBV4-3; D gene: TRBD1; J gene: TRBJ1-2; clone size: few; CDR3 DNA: TGCGCCAGCAGCCATAGGACAGGAACCTATGGCTACACCTTC; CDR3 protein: CASSHRTGTYGYTF
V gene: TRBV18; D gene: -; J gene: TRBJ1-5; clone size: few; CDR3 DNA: TGTGCCAGCTCACTACAGGGTTACGACCAGCCCCAGCATTTT; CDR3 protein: CASSLQGYDQPQHF
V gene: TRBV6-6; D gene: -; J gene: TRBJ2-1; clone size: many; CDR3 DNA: TGTGCCAGCACCCGCCTGGACGCTAGAAGCTCCTACAATGAGCAGTTCTTC; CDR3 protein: CASTRLDARSSYNEQFF
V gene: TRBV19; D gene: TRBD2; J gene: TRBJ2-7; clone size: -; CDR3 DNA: TGTGTCAGTAGTGGAGCGGGAGGGTACTACGAGCAGTACTTC; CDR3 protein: CVSSGAGGYYEQYF
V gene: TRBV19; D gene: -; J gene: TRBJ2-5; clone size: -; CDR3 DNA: TGTGCCAGTAGTGTAGGGGGATCGGCCAGAAAAGAGACCCAGTACTTC; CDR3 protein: CASSVGGSARKETQYF
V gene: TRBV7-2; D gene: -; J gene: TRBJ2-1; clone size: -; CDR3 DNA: TGTGCCAGCAGCCCAGAGGGGGATCACTACAATGAGCAGTTCTTC; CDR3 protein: CASSPEGDHYNEQFF
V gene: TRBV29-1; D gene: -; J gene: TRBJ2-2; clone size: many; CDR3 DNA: TGCAGCGTTGAGCAGGGTATGAACACCGGGGAGCTGTTTTTT; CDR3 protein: CSVEQGMNTGELFF
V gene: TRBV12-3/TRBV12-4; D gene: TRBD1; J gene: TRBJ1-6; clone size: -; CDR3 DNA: TGTGCCAGCAGTTTCGGGGCAGGGGGCAATTCACCCCTCCACTTT; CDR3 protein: CASSFGAGGNSPLHF
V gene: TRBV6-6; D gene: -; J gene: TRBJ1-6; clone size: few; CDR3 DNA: TGTGCCAGCAGTCACTTCAATTCACCCCTCCACTTT; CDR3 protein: CASSHFNSPLHF
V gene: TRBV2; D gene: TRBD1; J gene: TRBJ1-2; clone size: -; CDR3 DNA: TGTGCCAGCAGTGAAGAAGGGGGCGCTGGCTACACCTTC; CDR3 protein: CASSEEGGAGYTF
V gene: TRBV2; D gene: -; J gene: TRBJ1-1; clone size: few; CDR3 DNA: TGTGCCAGCAGAGGGGGTTCCATGAACACTGAAGCTTTCTTT; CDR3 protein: CASRGGSMNTEAFF
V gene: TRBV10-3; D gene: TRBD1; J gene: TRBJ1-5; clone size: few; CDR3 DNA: TGTGCCATCAGGGACAGGGAAAATCAGCCCCAGCATTTT; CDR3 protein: CAIRDRENQPQHF
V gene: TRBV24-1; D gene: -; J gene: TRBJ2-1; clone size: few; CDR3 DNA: TGTGCCACCAGTGAATCACTACGGAATGAGCAGTTCTTC; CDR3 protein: CATSESLRNEQFF
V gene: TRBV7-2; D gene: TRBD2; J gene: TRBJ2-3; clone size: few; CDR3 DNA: TGTGCCAGCAGCTTACTGCGCGGGAGGTTTGCAGATACGCAGTATTTT; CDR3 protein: CASSLLRGRFADTQYF
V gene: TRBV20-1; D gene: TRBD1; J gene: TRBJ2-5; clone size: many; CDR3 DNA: TGCAGTTCACGGGACAGCCGGTACCAAGAGACCCAGTACTTC; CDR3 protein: CSSRDSRYQETQYF
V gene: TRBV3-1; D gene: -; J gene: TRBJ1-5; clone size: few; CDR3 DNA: TGTGCCAGCAGCCAAGGCAGGGGTGGTCAGCCCCAGCATTTT; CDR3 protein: CASSQGRGGQPQHF